The sequence of this T cell receptor (beta chain) was determined in a study of T cell responses to AZD1222 COVID-19 vaccine. The study's findings and limits: Donors, mostly white British, included more females; clonal diversity was possibly underestimated. The CD4 TCRs associated with vaccination extended across spike and predominated at 160-218 and 743-854. Reportedly, nearly half of unique spike TCRs recognized epitopes outside B.1.351/B.1.1.7 mutations. Samples come after the peak T cell response, not at day 14.

In the case of this clone: The antigen remains undetermined.

Libraries were prepared by immunoSEQ multiplex PCR; TCRdb keeps only in-frame clonotypes and omits some of them. This sample has about 110,000 clones, with approximately 84% found just once. Germline V gene sequence: CDR1 SGHTA, CDR2 FQGNSA. The ends were cut back, 2 bases at V and 4 bases at J, with 8 bases in the middle. This CDR3 is 13 amino acids long. The TCR originated in an adult in good health. The material sequenced was peripheral blood, taken on day 0 of AZD1222 vaccination. The J gene is TRBJ1-2, the V gene TRBV7-2; TRBD1 is a possible D gene (6 bases). The CDR3 region has the DNA TGTGCCAGCAGCTTAACAGGGAGCTATGGCTACACCTTC. It specifies CASSLTGSYGYTF.